This is a list of T cell receptor beta chains from one sample in a study of blood T cell repertoires in COVID-19. Profiling relied on immunoSEQ multiplex PCR, and the TCRdb table lists in-frame clones only, not all of them. The sample includes approximately 100,000 clones, about 90% of them seen just once. Sequencing input: peripheral blood. Receptors were obtained from a human donor with COVID-19, enrolled during active disease. The donor label of this sample is uncertain. Both conserved end residues are part of each CDR3. D genes are given only for firm matches. Rows give clone size only sometimes, using once, few, many, or a class for an expanded clone.

size: -; J: TRBJ2-7; V: TRBV3-1/TRBV3-2; D: -; DNA: TGTGCCAGCAGCCTTTTCAACAGGGTCCTCGAGCAGTACTTC; CDR3: CASSLFNRVLEQYF
size: -; J: TRBJ1-6; V: TRBV3-1/TRBV3-2; D: TRBD1; DNA: TGTGCCAGCAGCCAAGGACAGGGCTCCTCACCCCTCCACTTT; CDR3: CASSQGQGSSPLHF
size: once; J: TRBJ1-2; V: TRBV6-5; D: TRBD1; DNA: TGTGCCAGCAGCTGGACAGGGGAAGGCTACACCTTC; CDR3: CASSWTGEGYTF
size: -; J: TRBJ1-2; V: TRBV6-5; D: TRBD1; DNA: TGTGCCAGCAGTCAGGACAGGGGCGGAGGCTACACCTTC; CDR3: CASSQDRGGGYTF
size: -; J: TRBJ2-2; V: TRBV7-6; D: -; DNA: TGTGCCAGCAGCACCCTACAGGGTGGTACCGGGGAGCTGTTTTTT; CDR3: CASSTLQGGTGELFF
size: -; J: TRBJ1-5; V: TRBV10-3; D: TRBD1; DNA: TGTGCCATCAGTGAGTCCGGGACAGGGGGCAATCCCCAGCATTTT; CDR3: CAISESGTGGNPQHF
size: -; J: TRBJ1-2; V: TRBV12-3/TRBV12-4; D: -; DNA: TGTGCCAGCAGTTTGGGTCAGGGTTATGGCTACACCTTC; CDR3: CASSLGQGYGYTF
size: -; J: TRBJ1-2; V: TRBV4-1; D: -; DNA: TGCGCCAGCAGGCGGGGGGGAGATAACTATGGCTACACCTTC; CDR3: CASRRGGDNYGYTF
size: -; J: TRBJ2-7; V: TRBV7-2; D: TRBD2; DNA: TGTGCCAGCAGCTCTAGCGGGGGGCGTACCTACGAGCAGTACTTC; CDR3: CASSSSGGRTYEQYF
size: -; J: TRBJ1-3; V: TRBV6-5; D: -; DNA: TGTGCCAGCTCCACAGACTCTGGAAACACCATATATTTT; CDR3: CASSTDSGNTIYF
size: -; J: TRBJ2-3; V: TRBV6-1; D: TRBD1; DNA: TGTGCCAGCCGTGCGAGACAGGGGGAACATAGCACAGATACGCAGTATTTT; CDR3: CASRARQGEHSTDTQYF
size: -; J: TRBJ1-5; V: TRBV5-5; D: -; DNA: TGTGCCAGCAGCAGATTTCAGGGTAGCAATCAGCCCCAGCATTTT; CDR3: CASSRFQGSNQPQHF
size: -; J: TRBJ2-3; V: TRBV6-2/TRBV6-3; D: TRBD2; DNA: TGTGCCAGCAGTGACCCCCAAGCGGGGGGAACAGATACGCAGTATTTT; CDR3: CASSDPQAGGTDTQYF
size: -; J: TRBJ2-7; V: TRBV27; D: TRBD1; DNA: TGTGCCAGCAGCCCGACAGGGAACTCCTACGAGCAGTACTTC; CDR3: CASSPTGNSYEQYF
size: -; J: TRBJ1-1; V: TRBV30; D: -; DNA: TGTGCCTGTCTCAGGGTATCCACTGAAGCTTTCTTT; CDR3: CACLRVSTEAFF
size: -; J: TRBJ2-7; V: TRBV7-6; D: TRBD1; DNA: TGTGCCAGCAGCTTGACGGACAGGGGCAATTTCGAGCAGTACTTC; CDR3: CASSLTDRGNFEQYF
size: -; J: TRBJ2-5; V: TRBV6-5; D: TRBD1; DNA: TGTGCCAGCAGTTACGGCAGCAGGGGGGAGACCCAGTACTTC; CDR3: CASSYGSRGETQYF
size: -; J: TRBJ1-5; V: TRBV2; D: -; DNA: TGTGCCAGCAGGCCGGGACAACTACCCAATCAGCCCCAGCATTTT; CDR3: CASRPGQLPNQPQHF
size: -; J: TRBJ2-5; V: TRBV19; D: TRBD1; DNA: TGTGCCAGTTCACAGGGGGCACAGGAGACCCAGTACTTC; CDR3: CASSQGAQETQYF
size: once; J: TRBJ2-1; V: TRBV25-1; D: TRBD2; DNA: TGTGCCAGCTCTAACGTCGCGGGAGAATCATATGAGCAGTTCTTC; CDR3: CASSNVAGESYEQFF
size: -; J: TRBJ2-7; V: TRBV11-2; D: TRBD2; DNA: TGTGCCAGCAGCACAAGCGGGGGGAGCTCCTACGAGCAGTACTTC; CDR3: CASSTSGGSSYEQYF
size: -; J: TRBJ1-4; V: TRBV28; D: TRBD1; DNA: TGTGCCAGCAGTCCTCACAGGGGAGTGGATGAAAAACTGTTTTTT; CDR3: CASSPHRGVDEKLFF
size: -; J: TRBJ1-4; V: TRBV4-2; D: TRBD1; DNA: TGTGCCAGCAGCCAAGTAGACAGGGAGAAAGAAAAACTGTTTTTT; CDR3: CASSQVDREKEKLFF
size: -; J: TRBJ2-7; V: TRBV5-1; D: TRBD1; DNA: TGCGCCAGCAGCTTGGACCGCGGGACAGGGGAATCATACGAGCAGTACTTC; CDR3: CASSLDRGTGESYEQYF
size: -; J: TRBJ2-7; V: TRBV7-3; D: TRBD2; DNA: TGTGCCAGCAGCCGCGGACTAGCCGCCTCCTACGAGCAGTACTTC; CDR3: CASSRGLAASYEQYF
size: -; J: TRBJ1-5; V: TRBV19; D: TRBD1; DNA: TGTGCCAGTAGTGCAGAGACAGGGCGAACCGGCAATCAGCCCCAGCATTTT; CDR3: CASSAETGRTGNQPQHF
size: -; J: TRBJ1-2; V: TRBV27; D: -; DNA: TGTGCCAGCAGTTTATCACAGGATATGAGATTAGGCTTGGGTGGCTACACCTTC; CDR3: CASSLSQDMRLGLGGYTF
size: -; J: TRBJ2-7; V: TRBV6-5; D: -; DNA: TGTGCCAGCAGGACACCTTCCTACGAGCAGTACTTC; CDR3: CASRTPSYEQYF
size: -; J: TRBJ2-1; V: TRBV2; D: TRBD2; DNA: TGTGCCAGCTTGTGGGCTAGCGGGGGTTACAATGAGCAGTTCTTC; CDR3: CASLWASGGYNEQFF
size: -; J: TRBJ2-5; V: TRBV5-4; D: TRBD1; DNA: TGTGCCAGCAGCCCCGACAGGGTTAGGTGGGAGACCCAGTACTTC; CDR3: CASSPDRVRWETQYF
size: -; J: TRBJ1-2; V: TRBV30; D: TRBD1; DNA: TGTGCCATGACAGGGGACCGCTATGGCTACACCTTC; CDR3: CAMTGDRYGYTF
size: -; J: TRBJ2-5; V: TRBV15; D: -; DNA: TGTGCCACCAGCAGCGGGGTCCCCCCAGAGACCCAGTACTTC; CDR3: CATSSGVPPETQYF
size: once; J: TRBJ1-5; V: TRBV5-6; D: TRBD1; DNA: TGTGCCAGCAAGAACAGGGGCTATCAGCCCCAGCATTTT; CDR3: CASKNRGYQPQHF
size: -; J: TRBJ2-5; V: TRBV2; D: -; DNA: TGTGCCAGCATTAATTACGACTTGAAATCTAAAGAGACCCAGTACTTC; CDR3: CASINYDLKSKETQYF
size: once; J: TRBJ2-1; V: TRBV5-4; D: TRBD2; DNA: TGTGCCAGCAGCGCCCCGGGACTAGCGGGAGGTAGCTCCTACAATGAGCAGTTCTTC; CDR3: CASSAPGLAGGSSYNEQFF
size: -; J: TRBJ2-4; V: TRBV19; D: TRBD1; DNA: TGTGCCAGTAGTTCCAACAGGGGAATAGCCAAAAACATTCAGTACTTC; CDR3: CASSSNRGIAKNIQYF
size: -; J: TRBJ2-2; V: TRBV5-1; D: -; DNA: TGCGCCAGCAGCTTGGACGGGACCGGGGAGCTGTTTTTT; CDR3: CASSLDGTGELFF
size: once; J: TRBJ1-1; V: TRBV2; D: -; DNA: TGTGCCAGCAGTGAAGCCCGGGGAGGCACTGAAGCTTTCTTT; CDR3: CASSEARGGTEAFF
size: -; J: TRBJ1-5; V: TRBV29-1; D: -; DNA: TGCAGCGTTGAAGGAGAAAATCAGCCCCAGCATTTT; CDR3: CSVEGENQPQHF
size: -; J: TRBJ2-1; V: TRBV28; D: TRBD1; DNA: TGTGCCAGCATCCCGGCCGGGACAGGGGTTCGAGTTGAGTCCTACAATGAGCAGTTCTTC; CDR3: CASIPAGTGVRVESYNEQFF
size: -; J: TRBJ1-1; V: TRBV28; D: -; DNA: TGTGCCAGCAGTTTCGGGGGTTTTGAAGCTTTCTTT; CDR3: CASSFGGFEAFF
size: -; J: TRBJ1-4; V: TRBV6-5; D: -; DNA: TGTGCCAGCAGCACCGGGAGTCCGGGCAATGAAAAACTGTTTTTT; CDR3: CASSTGSPGNEKLFF
size: -; J: TRBJ2-1; V: TRBV5-1; D: -; DNA: TGCGCCAGCAGCTGGAGGACGATACGAAGCTCCTACAATGAGCAGTTCTTC; CDR3: CASSWRTIRSSYNEQFF
size: -; J: TRBJ1-4; V: TRBV2; D: -; DNA: TGTGCCAGCAGTGAAAATCGGGGGGGGATCCCCGAAAAACTGTTTTTT; CDR3: CASSENRGGIPEKLFF
size: -; J: TRBJ1-1; V: TRBV2; D: TRBD1; DNA: TGTGCCAGCACTAGAACGTGGACAGGGATGGCTGAAGCTTTCTTT; CDR3: CASTRTWTGMAEAFF
size: -; J: TRBJ1-5; V: TRBV19; D: -; DNA: TGTGCCAGTAGAGGGGTGAGCAATCAGCCCCAGCATTTT; CDR3: CASRGVSNQPQHF
size: -; J: TRBJ1-5; V: TRBV6-6; D: TRBD1; DNA: TGTGCCAGCAGCCGAGGGACAGGGGTTCTTAGCAATCAGCCCCAGCATTTT; CDR3: CASSRGTGVLSNQPQHF
size: -; J: TRBJ1-5; V: TRBV6-5; D: -; DNA: TGTGCCAGCAGAGGGACATCTAGCAATCAGCCCCAGCATTTT; CDR3: CASRGTSSNQPQHF
size: -; J: TRBJ1-4; V: TRBV25-1; D: -; DNA: TGTGCCAGCCTCGGGACAACGAATGAAAAACTGTTTTTT; CDR3: CASLGTTNEKLFF
size: once; J: TRBJ2-1; V: TRBV19; D: TRBD2; DNA: TGTGCCAGTAGTTCGCGGACTAGCGGGGGTCATGAGCAGTTCTTC; CDR3: CASSSRTSGGHEQFF
size: few; J: TRBJ1-2; V: TRBV28; D: TRBD1; DNA: TGTGCCAGCAGTTTAACCCCTTTCCTCATCACAGGGGACCGCAACTATGGCTACACCTTC; CDR3: CASSLTPFLITGDRNYGYTF
size: -; J: TRBJ1-1; V: TRBV11-3; D: -; DNA: TGTGCCAGCAGCTTAGAATGGCAGGAGGGCACTGAAGCTTTCTTT; CDR3: CASSLEWQEGTEAFF
size: -; J: TRBJ1-1; V: TRBV5-5; D: -; DNA: TGTGCCAGCAGCTTGCAGTGGGGCAGGCTGAACACTGAAGCTTTCTTT; CDR3: CASSLQWGRLNTEAFF
size: -; J: TRBJ1-3; V: TRBV5-4; D: TRBD1; DNA: TGTGCCAGCAGCAGAATGCGGGACAGGGTTGGAAACACCATATATTTT; CDR3: CASSRMRDRVGNTIYF
size: -; J: TRBJ1-2; V: TRBV27; D: -; DNA: TGTGCCAGCAGTTTCGGGGCGGGGGAGACCTATGGCTACACCTTC; CDR3: CASSFGAGETYGYTF
size: -; J: TRBJ1-1; V: TRBV29-1; D: TRBD1; DNA: TGCAGCGTTGAGAACAGGGGGCAGGGCACTGAAGCTTTCTTT; CDR3: CSVENRGQGTEAFF
size: -; J: TRBJ2-3; V: TRBV7-3; D: TRBD2; DNA: TGTGCCAGCAGCTTCGCGGGGGGGAGCACAGATACGCAGTATTTT; CDR3: CASSFAGGSTDTQYF
size: few; J: TRBJ2-7; V: TRBV6-5; D: TRBD1; DNA: TGTGCCAGCAGTCTGACAGGGGATCTTAATGACGAGCAGTACTTC; CDR3: CASSLTGDLNDEQYF
size: -; J: TRBJ2-5; V: TRBV21-1; D: -; DNA: TGTGCCAGCAGCCCCGGACTAGCGAGAAGTGGAGAGACCCAGTACTTC; CDR3: CASSPGLARSGETQYF